The rows below give T cell receptor beta chains drawn from one sample of a study of cytomegalovirus exposure and HLA in healthy donors. Method: immunoSEQ multiplex PCR; TCRdb's copy keeps in-frame clones and lacks some. The sample gives about 220,000 clones, about 90% of which show up once; about 2.7% is in the top ten. Sequencing was done on a sample of PBMCs. These receptors came from a young woman in good health and CMV-seronegative. Both conserved end residues are part of each CDR3. D genes are given only for firm matches. Some rows have no size entry. The others give once, few or many, or a class for an expanded clone.

TRBV25-1	few	-	TRBJ1-2	CASRDSNYGYTF	TGTGCCAGCAGGGACTCCAACTATGGCTACACCTTC
TRBV5-1	-	-	TRBJ2-1	CASSGDLGSSYNEQFF	TGCGCCAGCAGCGGGGACTTGGGGAGCTCCTACAATGAGCAGTTCTTC
TRBV6-6	-	TRBD2	TRBJ2-1	CASTLTSRINEQFF	TGTGCCAGCACCTTGACTAGCCGAATTAATGAGCAGTTCTTC
TRBV28	-	-	TRBJ1-1	CASRLTPNTEAFF	TGTGCCAGCAGACTGACACCGAACACTGAAGCTTTCTTT
TRBV27	-	TRBD1	TRBJ2-3	CASSTYRGLDVNTQYF	TGTGCCAGCAGTACGTACAGGGGCCTCGACGTGAATACGCAGTATTTT
TRBV9	-	-	TRBJ1-3	CASSVSLTQSSGNTIYF	TGTGCCAGCAGCGTATCCTTGACACAGAGCTCTGGAAACACCATATATTTT
TRBV28	-	TRBD2	TRBJ2-1	CASTYEREHLHWNEQFF	TGTGCCAGCACGTATGAGCGGGAGCACCTACACTGGAATGAGCAGTTCTTC
TRBV18	-	TRBD1	TRBJ2-2	CASSPLTQGANTGELFF	TGTGCCAGCTCACCACTTACACAGGGGGCGAACACCGGGGAGCTGTTTTTT
TRBV6-6	-	-	TRBJ1-4	CASRIDITNEKLFF	TGTGCCAGCAGGATCGACATAACTAATGAAAAACTGTTTTTT
TRBV7-3	-	-	TRBJ2-1	CASSPSRGSYNEQFF	TGTGCCAGCAGCCCGAGTAGGGGGAGCTACAATGAGCAGTTCTTC
TRBV2	once	-	TRBJ2-1	CASSSYGRGNEQFF	TGTGCCAGCAGTTCCTACGGAAGGGGTAATGAGCAGTTCTTC
TRBV7-2	-	TRBD1	TRBJ2-2	CASSRQGIGLNTGELFF	TGTGCCAGCAGCAGACAGGGGATAGGCCTGAACACCGGGGAGCTGTTTTTT
TRBV4-1	few	TRBD1	TRBJ2-7	CASRRDRGAEQYF	TGCGCCAGCAGGCGCGACAGGGGGGCCGAGCAGTACTTC
TRBV11-1	-	-	TRBJ2-7	CASSLALGQTYEQYF	TGTGCCAGCAGCTTAGCATTAGGACAGACCTACGAGCAGTACTTC
TRBV27	-	TRBD1	TRBJ1-1	CASNLGQGSTEAFF	TGTGCCAGCAACCTGGGACAGGGTAGCACTGAAGCTTTCTTT
TRBV29-1	-	TRBD1	TRBJ2-5	CSVEGSETGGFLGGTQYF	TGCAGCGTTGAAGGCAGTGAGACAGGGGGCTTCCTTGGGGGGACCCAGTACTTC